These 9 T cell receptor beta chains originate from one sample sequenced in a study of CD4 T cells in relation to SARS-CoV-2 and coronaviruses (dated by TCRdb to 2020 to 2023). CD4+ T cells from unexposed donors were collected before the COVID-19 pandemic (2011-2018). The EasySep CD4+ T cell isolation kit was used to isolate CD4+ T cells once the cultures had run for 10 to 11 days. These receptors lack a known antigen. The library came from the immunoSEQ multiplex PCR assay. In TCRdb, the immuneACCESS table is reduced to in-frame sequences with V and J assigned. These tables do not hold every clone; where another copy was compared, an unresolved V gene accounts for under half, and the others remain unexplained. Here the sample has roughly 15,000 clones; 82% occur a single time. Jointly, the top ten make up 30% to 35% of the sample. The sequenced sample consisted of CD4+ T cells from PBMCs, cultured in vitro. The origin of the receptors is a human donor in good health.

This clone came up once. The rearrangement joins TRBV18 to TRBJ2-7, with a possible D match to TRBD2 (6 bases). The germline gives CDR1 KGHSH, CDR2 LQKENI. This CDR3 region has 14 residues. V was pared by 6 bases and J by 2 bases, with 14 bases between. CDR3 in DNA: TGTGCCAGCTCCGGACGGGACTCGGCCTACGAGCAGTACTTC. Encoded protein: CASSGRDSAYEQYF.

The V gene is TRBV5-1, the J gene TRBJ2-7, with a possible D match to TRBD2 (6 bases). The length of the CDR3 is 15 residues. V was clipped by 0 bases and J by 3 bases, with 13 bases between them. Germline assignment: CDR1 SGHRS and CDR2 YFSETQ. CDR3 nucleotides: TGCGCCAGCAGCTTGGTCGCGGGAAGGGTCTACGAGCAGTACTTC. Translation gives CASSLVAGRVYEQYF.

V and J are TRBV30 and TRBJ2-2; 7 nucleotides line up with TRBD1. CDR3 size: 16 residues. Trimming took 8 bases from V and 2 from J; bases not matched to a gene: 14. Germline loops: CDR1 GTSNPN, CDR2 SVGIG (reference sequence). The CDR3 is CARMRGGALNTGELFF. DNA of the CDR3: TGTGCCCGGATGAGAGGGGGCGCGCTAAACACCGGGGAGCTGTTTTTT.

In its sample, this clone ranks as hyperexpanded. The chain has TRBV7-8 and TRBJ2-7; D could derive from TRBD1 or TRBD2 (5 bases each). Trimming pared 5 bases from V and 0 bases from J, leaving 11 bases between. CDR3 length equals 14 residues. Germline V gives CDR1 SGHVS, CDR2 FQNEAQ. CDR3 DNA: TGTGCCAGCAGCACCCGGGACGGCTCCTACGAGCAGTACTTC. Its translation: CASSTRDGSYEQYF.

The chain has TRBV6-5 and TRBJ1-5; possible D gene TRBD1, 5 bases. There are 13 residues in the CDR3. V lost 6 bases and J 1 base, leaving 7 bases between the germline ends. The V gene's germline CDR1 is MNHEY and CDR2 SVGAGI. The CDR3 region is CASSRGSNQPQHF. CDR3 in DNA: TGTGCCAGCAGCCGGGGGAGCAATCAGCCCCAGCATTTT.

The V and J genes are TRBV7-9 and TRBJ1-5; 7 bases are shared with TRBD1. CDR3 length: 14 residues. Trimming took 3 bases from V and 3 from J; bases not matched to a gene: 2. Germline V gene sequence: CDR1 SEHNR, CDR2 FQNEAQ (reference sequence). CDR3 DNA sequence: TGTGCCAGCAGCTTGGGACAGAACAATCAGCCCCAGCATTTT. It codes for CASSLGQNNQPQHF.

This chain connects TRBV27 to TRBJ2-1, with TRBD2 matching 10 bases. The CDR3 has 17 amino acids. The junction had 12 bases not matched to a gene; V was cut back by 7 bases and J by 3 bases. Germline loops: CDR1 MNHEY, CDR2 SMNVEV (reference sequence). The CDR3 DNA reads TGTGCCAGCAAGGAGCGGGGGGGCCTTATGGACTACAATGAGCAGTTCTTC. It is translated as CASKERGGLMDYNEQFF.

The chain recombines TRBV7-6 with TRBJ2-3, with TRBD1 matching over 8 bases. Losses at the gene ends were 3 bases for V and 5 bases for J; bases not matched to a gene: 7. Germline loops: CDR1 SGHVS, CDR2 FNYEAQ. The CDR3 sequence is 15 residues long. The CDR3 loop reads CASSFGQGAGDTQYF. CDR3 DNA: TGTGCCAGCAGCTTTGGGCAGGGGGCCGGAGATACGCAGTATTTT.

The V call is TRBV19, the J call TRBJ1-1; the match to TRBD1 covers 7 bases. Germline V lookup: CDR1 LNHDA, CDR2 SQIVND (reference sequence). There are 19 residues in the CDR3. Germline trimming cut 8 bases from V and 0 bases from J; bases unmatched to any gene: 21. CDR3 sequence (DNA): TGTGCCAGTTCCTGGGACAGCGGCGGGAGTTTCGCGGTGAACACTGAAGCTTTCTTT. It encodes CASSWDSGGSFAVNTEAFF.